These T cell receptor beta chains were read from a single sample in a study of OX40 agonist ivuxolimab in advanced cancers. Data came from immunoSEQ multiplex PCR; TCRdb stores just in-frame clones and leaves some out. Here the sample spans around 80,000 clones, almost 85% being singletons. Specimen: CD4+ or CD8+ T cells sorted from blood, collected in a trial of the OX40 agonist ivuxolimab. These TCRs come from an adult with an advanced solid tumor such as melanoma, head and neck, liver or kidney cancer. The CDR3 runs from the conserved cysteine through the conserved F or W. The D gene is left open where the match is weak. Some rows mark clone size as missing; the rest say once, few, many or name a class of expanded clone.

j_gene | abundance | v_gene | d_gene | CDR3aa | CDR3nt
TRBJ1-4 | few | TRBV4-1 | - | CASSQGQAHATNEKLFF | TGCGCCAGCAGCCAGGGACAAGCCCACGCAACTAATGAAAAACTGTTTTTT
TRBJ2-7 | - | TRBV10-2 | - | CASSESGYEQYF | TGCGCCAGCAGTGAGTCTGGCTACGAGCAGTACTTC
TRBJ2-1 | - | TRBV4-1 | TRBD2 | CASSRRGGRYNEQFF | TGCGCCAGCAGCCGAAGAGGCGGGAGGTACAATGAGCAGTTCTTC
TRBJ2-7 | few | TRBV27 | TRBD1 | CASSWGQGGEQYF | TGTGCCAGCAGTTGGGGACAGGGAGGCGAGCAGTACTTC
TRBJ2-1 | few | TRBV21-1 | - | CASSKVGRNEQFF | TGTGCCAGCAGCAAAGTCGGACGAAATGAGCAGTTCTTC
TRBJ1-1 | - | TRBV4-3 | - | CASSQVFPGTEAFF | TGCGCCAGCAGCCAAGTGTTCCCTGGCACTGAAGCTTTCTTT
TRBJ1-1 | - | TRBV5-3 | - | CARSPMSSLNTEAFF | TGTGCCAGAAGCCCAATGTCCTCCCTGAACACTGAAGCTTTCTTT
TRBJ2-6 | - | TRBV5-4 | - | CASASARDSGANVLTF | TGTGCCAGCGCCTCTGCCCGGGACTCTGGGGCCAACGTCCTGACTTTC
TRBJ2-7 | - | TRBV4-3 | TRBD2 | CASSPSWRGAPAEQYF | TGCGCCAGCAGCCCGTCTTGGCGGGGGGCTCCCGCCGAGCAGTACTTC
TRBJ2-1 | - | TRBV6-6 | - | CASSYFKGGGRNEQFF | TGTGCCAGCAGTTACTTTAAAGGGGGGGGGCGTAATGAGCAGTTCTTC
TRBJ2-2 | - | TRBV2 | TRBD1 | CASRSPGTGYTGELFF | TGTGCCAGCAGAAGTCCCGGGACAGGTTACACCGGGGAGCTGTTTTTT
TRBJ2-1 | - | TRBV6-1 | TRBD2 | CASRSGSYEQFF | TGTGCCAGCAGAAGCGGGAGTTATGAGCAGTTCTTC
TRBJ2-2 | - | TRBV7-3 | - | CASSSRLFTGELFF | TGTGCCAGCAGCTCCCGTCTATTCACCGGGGAGCTGTTTTTT
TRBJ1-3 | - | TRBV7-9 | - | CASRMAESGNTIYF | TGTGCCAGCAGAATGGCAGAGTCTGGAAACACCATATATTTT
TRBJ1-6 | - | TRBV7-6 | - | CASSPNAPGNNSPLHF | TGTGCCAGCAGCCCCAATGCCCCAGGGAATAATTCACCCCTCCACTTT
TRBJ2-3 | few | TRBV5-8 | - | CASSLSGITDTQYF | TGTGCCAGCAGCTTATCGGGAATCACAGATACGCAGTATTTT
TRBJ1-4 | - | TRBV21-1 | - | CASRTGTGVEKLFF | TGTGCCAGCAGGACCGGGACAGGGGTTGAAAAACTGTTTTTT
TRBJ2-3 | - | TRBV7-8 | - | CASSLGKDTQYF | TGTGCCAGCAGCTTAGGGAAAGATACGCAGTATTTT
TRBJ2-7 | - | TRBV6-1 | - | CASSDGRTNSYEQYF | TGTGCCAGCAGTGATGGCAGGACCAACTCCTACGAGCAGTACTTC
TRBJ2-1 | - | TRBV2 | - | CASRYYNEQFF | TGTGCCAGCAGGTATTACAATGAGCAGTTCTTC
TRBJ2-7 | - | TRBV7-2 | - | CASSLGVTYEQYF | TGTGCCAGCAGCTTGGGGGTTACCTACGAGCAGTACTTC
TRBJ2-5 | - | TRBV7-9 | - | CASSLEFAETQYF | TGTGCCAGCAGCTTAGAATTCGCGGAGACCCAGTACTTC
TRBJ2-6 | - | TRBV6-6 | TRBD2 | CASSYSAGAGANVLTF | TGTGCCAGCAGTTACTCTGCGGGGGCTGGGGCCAACGTCCTGACTTTC
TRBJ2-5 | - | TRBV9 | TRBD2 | CASSVGGGAGAIQGQETQYF | TGTGCCAGCAGCGTAGGAGGTGGAGCGGGGGCAATCCAGGGTCAAGAGACCCAGTACTTC
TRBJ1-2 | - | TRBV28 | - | CASSLEYYGYTF | TGTGCCAGCAGCCTTGAATACTATGGCTACACCTTC
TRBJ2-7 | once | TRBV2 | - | CASSEYSYEQYF | TGTGCCAGCAGTGAATATAGCTACGAGCAGTACTTC
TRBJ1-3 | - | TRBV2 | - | CASSPVSSGNTIYF | TGTGCCAGCAGTCCGGTGAGCTCTGGAAACACCATATATTTT
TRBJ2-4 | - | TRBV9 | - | CASSVLGGWAQNDIQYF | TGTGCCAGCAGTGTACTCGGAGGGTGGGCTCAAAATGACATTCAGTACTTC
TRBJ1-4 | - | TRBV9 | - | CASSLSQGPDEKLFF | TGTGCCAGCAGCCTAAGTCAAGGACCAGATGAAAAACTGTTTTTT
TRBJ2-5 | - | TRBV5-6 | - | CASSKGQVETQYF | TGTGCCAGCAGCAAGGGGCAGGTAGAGACCCAGTACTTC
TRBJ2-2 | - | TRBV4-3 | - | CASSRGRNTGELFF | TGCGCCAGCAGCCGGGGACGGAACACCGGGGAGCTGTTTTTT
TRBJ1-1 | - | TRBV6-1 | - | CASSDTPGSMNTEAFF | TGTGCCAGCAGTGATACACCCGGGAGCATGAACACTGAAGCTTTCTTT
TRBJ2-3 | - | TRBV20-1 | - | CSFPDTDTQYF | TGCAGTTTCCCGGACACAGATACGCAGTATTTT
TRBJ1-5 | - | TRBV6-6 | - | CASSRLGGGEHF | TGTGCCAGCAGTCGATTGGGTGGGGGAGAGCATTTT
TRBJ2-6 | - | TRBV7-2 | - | CASSLQGAGANVLTF | TGTGCCAGCAGCCTCCAGGGAGCCGGGGCCAACGTCCTGACTTTC
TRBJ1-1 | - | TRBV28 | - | CASSPLGGLNTEAFF | TGTGCCAGCAGCCCCCTTGGAGGTTTGAACACTGAAGCTTTCTTT
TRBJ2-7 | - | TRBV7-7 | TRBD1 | CASSSGQGAGYEQYF | TGTGCTAGCAGCTCCGGACAGGGGGCGGGGTACGAGCAGTACTTC